The rows below give T cell receptor beta chains drawn from one sample of a study of T cells in Graves' hyperthyroidism and ophthalmopathy. TCRdb re-derived calls from the multiplex PCR reads in MiXCR, one entry per CDR3 protein. In the table there are about 570,000 distinct CDR3 sequences, roughly 50% of which are singletons. Sequenced sample: peripheral blood or thyroid tissue (not recorded which). The receptors derive from an adult woman with Graves' disease, either hyperthyroidism or ophthalmopathy (not recorded which). Each CDR3 is given with its conserved first and last residue. A D gene is named only where the DNA matches it firmly. Size is stated for part of the rows, as once, few or many counts, or as a class when the clone is expanded.

clone size	V gene	D gene	J gene	CDR3 DNA	CDR3 protein
once	TRBV7-3	TRBD1	TRBJ1-1	TGTGCCAGCAGCCCCGACAGGGACAACACCGGGGAGCTAACTGAAGCTTTCTTT	CASSPDRDNTGELTEAFF
few	TRBV29-1	NA	TRBJ1-1	TGCAGCGTTGGGCGGGGGGACACTGAAGCTTTCTTT	CSVGRGDTEAFF
NA	TRBV10-3	TRBD2	TRBJ2-1	TGTGCCAGCAGCTTCGCCCCGGGACTAGCGGGAGAGGGAGAGCAGTTCTTC	CASSFAPGLAGEGEQFF
many	TRBV7-2	NA	TRBJ2-7	TGTGCCAGCAGCCCACCCCTAGAACGCGAGCAGTACTTC	CASSPPLEREQYF
few	TRBV29-1	NA	TRBJ2-2	TGCAGCGTTGAGGATCCGTTCACCGGGGAGCTGTTTTTT	CSVEDPFTGELFF
few	TRBV29-1	NA	TRBJ2-1	TGCAGCGTTTCCTCAAGAGGTGAGCAGTTCTTC	CSVSSRGEQFF
NA	TRBV10-3	NA	TRBJ1-1	TGTGCCACCGCAGGGGACATGAACACTGAAGCTTTCTTT	CATAGDMNTEAFF
NA	TRBV7-9	NA	TRBJ1-6	TGTGCCCATTCCGGGGCTAATTCACCCCTCCACTTT	CAHSGANSPLHF
few	TRBV24-1	TRBD1	TRBJ1-2	TGTGCCACCAGTGATCCCGCGACAGGGGTTGGCTACACCTTC	CATSDPATGVGYTF
many	TRBV19	NA	TRBJ1-5	TGTGCCAGTAGTATTAAGGGACAGCCCCAGCATTTT	CASSIKGQPQHF
NA	TRBV25-1	NA	TRBJ2-5	NA	CASSIYLCSGQTPGETQYF
many	TRBV6-2/TRBV6-3	NA	TRBJ1-2	TGTGCCAGCAGTTCCACAGGGTTATATGGCTACACCTTC	CASSSTGLYGYTF
NA	TRBV18	NA	TRBJ2-7	TGTGCCAGCTCACCCACGTTGGTGGCGGAGTGGTACGAGCAGTACTTC	CASSPTLVAEWYEQYF
NA	TRBV7-2	NA	TRBJ1-4	TGTGCCAGCACCCCGGGAAGGGAAGCAGAAAAACTGTTTTTT	CASTPGREAEKLFF
NA	TRBV20-1	NA	TRBJ2-5	TGCAATGCTAGGGCCAGAGAGACAGAGACCCAGTACTTC	CNARARETETQYF
many	TRBV11-2	NA	TRBJ2-7	TGTGCCAGCAGTTTTACCGGGACTCACACGACCGAGCAGTACTTC	CASSFTGTHTTEQYF
many	TRBV4-1	NA	TRBJ1-5	TGCGCCAGCAGCTCGCGCCCTCTCCGGGTCGTTGGCAATCAGCCCCAGCATTTT	CASSSRPLRVVGNQPQHF